This T cell receptor (beta chain) stems from a study of T cell clonality in common variable immunodeficiency (dated by TCRdb to about 2015). What the research found in general, with its limitations: Correlations of repertoire features with clinical complications were constrained by heterogeneity among patients within the CVID cohort. Fewer TCRbeta clones were shared among CVID subjects than among healthy controls (p < 0.0001). According to the authors, finding the cause of the higher clonality in CVID would require sequencing the repertoires of T cell subpopulations. Increased TCRbeta clonality was found in CVID subjects compared with healthy controls (t-test p = 0.018), with the increase being most characteristic of about a third of subjects. CVID TCRbeta sequences were reported to have fewer deletions and N-nucleotide insertions and to lack highly modified clones with 13 or more V deletions. Despite equal DNA input, controls averaged roughly 89,000 unique sequences per sample versus around 30,000 in CVID samples.

Per the germline V gene (reference sequence), LNHDA is the CDR1 and SQIVND is the CDR2. From the cysteine through the phenylalanine, the CDR3 covers 16 amino acids. The 39 bases shown cover part of the CDR3, and their frame starts at base 1. Trimming accounts for 6 bases at V and 4 bases at J, while the number of junction bases matched to no gene is 9. CVID was diagnosed by standard criteria: serum IgG, IgA and/or IgM reduced below normal range, plus specific antibody deficiency. There were 44 subjects in the CVID group (about 29 male and 15 female), ranging in age from about 8 to 64 years, with a mean age of 40. Both CVID patients and healthy controls were predominantly of Caucasian heritage. At the time of study participation, every CVID subject had been on replacement immunoglobulin therapy for at least one year. No CVID subject was ill or taking immunomodulatory or immunosuppressive medication when blood was collected. Heparinized peripheral whole blood samples of about 4.5 to 9 ml were collected from each donor. TCRbeta CDR3 repertoires were sequenced from genomic DNA of adults with common variable immune deficiency (CVID) and healthy adult controls. Diluted blood was density-centrifuged over Hypaque 1077 or Ficoll-Paque to isolate peripheral blood mononuclear cells. Genomic DNA was obtained from unsorted mononuclear cells through either Qiagen column purification or a centrifugation-based method.

Equivalent amounts of genomic DNA from CVID and control samples were used as sequencing input. For every sample, a 60 bp segment covering the rearranged TCRbeta CDR3 region was amplified and then sequenced. TCRbeta amplification used the immunoSEQ assay, a bias-corrected multiplex PCR with high-throughput sequencing. The original pipeline was this. Every unique nucleotide sequence was considered a clone and was annotated with V, D and J genes, copy number and frequency. Sequences were labeled productive if in frame, and non-productive if out of frame or containing stop codons. As previously described, Shannon's entropy was used to calculate clonality. Mean CDR3 Kyte-Doolittle hydropathy was derived from the predicted amino acid sequences of productive clones. The R hclust function was used to hierarchically cluster scaled V gene usage with Manhattan distance and complete linkage. Sharing of clones by CDR3 amino acid sequence was evaluated by resampling 12 repertoires per group over 100 rounds. The repertoires were searched for 55 to 75 published EBV-specific TCRbeta sequences and a few hundred published CMV-specific TCRbeta sequences. Analysis left out a couple of CVID samples that produced under 10,000 sequences, so around 40 CVID repertoires remained. This is the immuneACCESS table as TCRdb keeps it, with only in-frame sequences that have V and J called. A part of the clones is gone; compared with another copy, unresolved V genes explain less than half, and the rest is unexplained. The D gene and trimming were derived from the DNA, and the V and J assignments and clone size from that table. Across this sample, about 25,000 clones were tabulated and none appeared just once. 3.5% to 4.5% of the sample is in the top ten clones.

This clone was seen more than once but under ten times. What this receptor recognizes is not known. From the germline J gene comes the end of the CDR3, since the read stops 3 residues before it. The receptor comes from a human donor with common variable immunodeficiency. The rearrangement joined TRBV19 to TRBJ1-2, with 12 bases aligning to TRBD1. Sequencing was done on a sample of peripheral blood mononuclear cells. The part of the CDR3 DNA that was read is TGTGCCAGTAGAGACCCGGGACAGGGGGCAGGCTATGGC. It is translated as CASRDPGQGAGYG. The full CDR3 protein reads CASRDPGQGAGYGYTF.